This entry features one T cell receptor (beta chain) sequence. This clone was seen a single time. Its antigen is still unknown. Base qualities were left out, and no much larger clone turns up one base away. Whole blood was collected in K2EDTA tubes by collaborating institutions according to the institutions' own protocols. For TCRbeta analysis, collaborator samples were shipped as frozen whole blood, as isolated PBMCs, or as DNA extracted from either sample type. Trimming removed 6 bases from V and 4 bases from J, leaving 12 bases between the germline ends. CDR1 and CDR2, per the germline V gene, are MDHEN and SYDVKM. The CDR3, from cysteine to phenylalanine, totals 13 residues. Only CDR3 DNA is held: 39 bases, read in frame from base 1. The source of the sample is a study of blood T cell repertoires in COVID-19 (dated by TCRdb to the early 2020s). Broadly, across the study: The collaborator samples originated in the United States, Italy and Spain and spanned the acute and convalescent phases of COVID-19. A freely available public database, intended as a resource for researchers studying the immune response to SARS-CoV-2, is where the repertoires were released. Sample metadata almost always included a de-identified subject ID, COVID-19 status, age in years and sex. Subjects who had been exposed to COVID-19, were actively infected with it, or had recovered from it provided the deeply sampled blood TCRbeta repertoires that made up the dataset. Where available, HLA class I and class II types were taken from metadata supplied by the sample provider and were not determined by assay-based typing. Samples came from the ongoing ImmuneRACE study (first 160 participants) plus 1,254 subjects from 6 global collaborators. The material from the prospective study consisted of cDNA or gDNA derived from T cells, B-cell-depleted T cells, or PBMCs. What the authors observed across the whole study: How much clinical and demographic metadata was included differed by source and by participant, and the metadata was provided uncurated.

The immunoSEQ Assay, a bias-controlled multiplex PCR, was used to amplify TCRbeta CDR3 regions from genomic DNA. In the authors' own workflow: Within the assay, amplification of reference gene primers was used to estimate how many nucleated cells each sample contained. To quantify the absolute abundance of each unique TCRbeta CDR3 rearrangement, sequence reads were collapsed and filtered. For each sample, productive Simpson clonality was calculated by taking the square root of Simpson's diversity index across productive rearrangements. TCRdb took over this immuneACCESS table, retaining in-frame rearrangements with V and J assigned. Such tables are incomplete; in checked studies, under half of the missing clones stem from an unresolved V gene, and the remainder is unexplained. That table is the source of V, J and clone size, and D and trimming were worked out from the DNA. The sample contains about 79,000 clones, approximately 90% of them found a single time. The ten top clones hold roughly 14% of the sample.

The sequenced material came from peripheral blood. The TCR was taken from a man between 65 and 80 years old with active or convalescent COVID-19. The sequence links TRBV28 to TRBJ1-1; TRBD1 is possibly the D segment (5 matching bases). The DNA is TGTGCCAGCAGACGCCCCGGGGGCACTGAAGCTTTCTTT. Translated, it reads CASRRPGGTEAFF.